This T cell receptor (beta chain) was retrieved from a study of metastatic and nonmetastatic thyroid tumors. Study-wide context: Comparative analysis of repertoires was undertaken across blood and tumor or nodule tissue obtained from malignant and benign thyroid patients.

No patient received treatment before thyroid surgery. The study's findings and limits: As reported, TCR beta diversity in blood and tumor was significantly higher in malignant thyroid tumors than in benign nodules.

Study processing details: In papillary thyroid cancer, a distant-metastasis classifier was built using CDR3 differences across clinicopathological groups. MiXCR was used by TCRdb to re-call the PCR reads. V and J calls and clone size were set by TCRdb, not the authors. Found here are some 50,000 clones, 22% of them singletons; the top ten hold roughly 3.8%. This clone was recorded a few times. What it binds is unknown. One end of the junction is discordant with germline, which a read error may explain. The sample comprised blood. The sequence was collected from a male donor with papillary thyroid cancer or a benign thyroid nodule (not recorded which). Some clones in this sample may be carry-over from other donors' samples.

The CDR3: CASSPTPAWDYDQYF. The CDR3 nucleotides read TGTGCCAGCAGTCCGACCCCAGCGTGGGACTACGACCAGTACTTC. The chain carries TRBV28 and TRBJ2-7; 7 nucleotides line up with TRBD2. The CDR3 runs 15 residues. Per germline, CDR1 MDHEN and CDR2 SYDVKM. The whole variable domain, remainder taken from reference TRBV28 and TRBJ2-7, is DVKVTQSSRYLVKRTGEKVFLECVQDMDHENMFWYRQDPGLGLRLIYFSYDVKMKEKGDIPEGYSVSREKKERFSLILESASTNQTSMYLCASSPTPAWDYDQYFGPGTRLTVT.